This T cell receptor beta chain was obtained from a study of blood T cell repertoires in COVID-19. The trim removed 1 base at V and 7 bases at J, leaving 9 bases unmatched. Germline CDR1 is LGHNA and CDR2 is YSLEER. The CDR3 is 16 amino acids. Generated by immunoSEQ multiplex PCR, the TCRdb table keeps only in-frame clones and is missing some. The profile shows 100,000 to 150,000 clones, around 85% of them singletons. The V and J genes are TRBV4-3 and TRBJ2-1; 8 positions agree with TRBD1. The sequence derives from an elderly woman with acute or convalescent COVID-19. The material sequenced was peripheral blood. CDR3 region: CASSQAVSGGRNEQFF. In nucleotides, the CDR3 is TGCGCCAGCAGCCAAGCTGTCTCAGGGGGCCGGAATGAGCAGTTCTTC.